This T cell receptor (beta chain) was sequenced for a study of OX40 agonist ivuxolimab in advanced cancers. Study-wide context: Partial responses occurred in three patients (one hepatocellular carcinoma, two cutaneous melanoma). Study-wide results and caveats: Partial responders receiving 0.1-3.0 mg/kg showed among the lowest clonal expansion. Both blood CD4+ and CD8+ T cells showed clonal growth by week 6 at 0.1 to 3.0 mg/kg. Not determined was the antigen specificity of the expanded peripheral T cells.

The trim removed 6 bases at V and 0 bases at J, leaving 10 bases unmatched. The CDR3 is 17 amino acids. Germline V CDR1 and CDR2: LNHDA, SQIVND (reference sequence). TCRdb's copy holds only in-frame clones and misses some; the assay was immunoSEQ multiplex PCR. The sample lists about 36,000 clones, about 81% occurring once. Remarks on this clone: Its matching antigen is unknown.

The chain is built from TRBV19 and TRBJ2-1; 8 nucleotides agree with TRBD2. The sample here was CD4+ or CD8+ T cells sorted from blood, taken in a trial of the OX40 agonist ivuxolimab. The TCR originated in an adult with an advanced solid tumor such as melanoma, head and neck, liver or kidney cancer. CDR3 nucleotide sequence: TGTGCCAGTAGGGCCTTAGCGGGGCGGAGCTCCTACAATGAGCAGTTCTTC. Protein product: CASRALAGRSSYNEQFF.